This T cell receptor beta chain was obtained from a study of cytomegalovirus exposure and HLA in healthy donors. Turning to the study itself: One earlier analysis, a look at some 180 million T cells, found about 110 million unique TCR beta sequences. A preliminary data release comprised 80 million or so unique TCRs obtained from HLA-typed donors. Study results and caveats: In vitro, three CMV-associated chains proved specific for CMV antigens.

All donors participated as healthy donors of bone marrow. The PCR used 60 Vbeta and 13 Jbeta primers. Clones were read by immunoSEQ multiplex PCR, and TCRdb kept only the in-frame ones, dropping some. The table lists about 110,000 clones, around 69% of them singletons, with less than 2.5% in the top ten. Regarding this clone: The antigen remains unidentified.

The specimen was PBMCs. The TCR sequence derives from a man between 18 and 35 years old in good health and CMV-seronegative.

This CDR3 reads CASRVGGSDNSPLHF. The DNA for the CDR3 is TGTGCCAGCAGGGTGGGGGGATCTGATAATTCACCCCTCCACTTT. The J gene is TRBJ1-6, the V gene TRBV7-8, with a possible D match to TRBD1 (5 bases). Per the germline V gene, CDR1 is SGHVS and CDR2 is FQNEAQ. V gave up 6 bases and J gave up 5 bases, with 14 bases separating them. There are 15 residues in the CDR3.